The sequence of this T cell receptor beta chain was determined in a study of identical twins. This clonotype was detected ten times or more. Its specificity is unknown. Points from the study as a whole: Modeled out-of-frame TCR alpha sharing in monozygotic twins fell below observed levels. Out-of-frame beta sequences exhibited a weaker degree of excess twin sharing.

TCRdb recomputed calls from the 5' RACE reads with MiXCR, one row per CDR3 protein. This table has about 240,000 distinct CDR3 sequences, approximately 7.8% appearing once. Everyone who gave samples was a healthy Caucasian. Another study also made use of these data, one on yellow fever vaccine responses in identical twins. That source reports: The authors reported partly convergent, partly personalized vaccine responses in identical twins.

Sequencing used CD8+ T cells sorted from blood. The TCR was taken from a woman in her late teens or twenties in good health.

Written as DNA, the CDR3 is TGTGCCAGCAGGGTGTTACAGGGCACTGAAGCTTTCTTT. Translating gives CASRVLQGTEAFF. The chain uses TRBV27 and TRBJ1-1; possible D gene TRBD1, 6 bases. Germline loops: CDR1 MNHEY, CDR2 SMNVEV (reference sequence). CDR3 length equals 13 residues. Between the trimmed V and J ends, which lost 6 bases and 4 bases, there was a span of 12 bases.